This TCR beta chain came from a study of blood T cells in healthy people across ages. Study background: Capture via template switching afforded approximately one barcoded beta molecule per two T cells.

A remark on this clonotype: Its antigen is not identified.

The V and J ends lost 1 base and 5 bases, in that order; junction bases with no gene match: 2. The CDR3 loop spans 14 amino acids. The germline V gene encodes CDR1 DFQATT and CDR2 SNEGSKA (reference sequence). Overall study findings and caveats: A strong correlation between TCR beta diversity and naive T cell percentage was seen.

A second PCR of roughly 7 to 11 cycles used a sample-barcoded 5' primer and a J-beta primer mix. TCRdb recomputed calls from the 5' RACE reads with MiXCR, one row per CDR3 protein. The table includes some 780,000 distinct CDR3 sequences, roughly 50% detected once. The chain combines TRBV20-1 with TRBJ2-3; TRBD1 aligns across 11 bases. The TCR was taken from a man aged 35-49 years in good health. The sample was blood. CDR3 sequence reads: CSARADRGQDTQYF. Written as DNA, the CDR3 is TGCAGTGCTAGAGCGGACAGGGGGCAAGATACGCAGTATTTT.